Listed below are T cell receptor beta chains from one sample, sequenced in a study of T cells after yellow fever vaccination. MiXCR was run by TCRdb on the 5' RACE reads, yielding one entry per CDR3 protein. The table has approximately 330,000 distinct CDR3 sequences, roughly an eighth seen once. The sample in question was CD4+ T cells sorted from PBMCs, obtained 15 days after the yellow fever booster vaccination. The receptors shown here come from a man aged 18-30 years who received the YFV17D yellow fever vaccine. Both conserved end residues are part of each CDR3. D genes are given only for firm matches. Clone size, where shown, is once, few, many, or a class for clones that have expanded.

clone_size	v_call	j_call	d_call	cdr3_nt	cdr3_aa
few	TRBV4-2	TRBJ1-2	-	TGTGCCAGCAGCCAAGGCCCACCCTATGGCTACACCTTC	CASSQGPPYGYTF
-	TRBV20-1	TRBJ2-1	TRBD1	TGCAGTGCAGGGGGGACAGGCCTCTACAATGAGCAGTTCTTC	CSAGGTGLYNEQFF
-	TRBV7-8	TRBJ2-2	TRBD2	TGTGCCAGCAGCCCCGGGACTAGTTCCACCGGGGAGCTGTTTTTT	CASSPGTSSTGELFF
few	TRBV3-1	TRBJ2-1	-	TGTGCCAGCAGCCAATTTGCTAGGGGGTCCTACAATGAGCAGTTCTTC	CASSQFARGSYNEQFF
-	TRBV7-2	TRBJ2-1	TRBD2	TGTGCCAGCAGCTCTCTAGCGGCGAACTCCTACAATGAGCAGTTCTTC	CASSSLAANSYNEQFF
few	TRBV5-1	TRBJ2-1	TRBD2	TGCGCCAGCAGCGAACTTACTAGCGGGGGCGTTAATGAGCAGTTCTTC	CASSELTSGGVNEQFF
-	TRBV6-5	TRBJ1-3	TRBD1	TGTGCCAGCAGTTACGCGACAGGGAACTCTGGAAACACCATATATTTT	CASSYATGNSGNTIYF
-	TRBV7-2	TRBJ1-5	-	TGTGCCAGCAGCTTACAAGCAACTGGAAATCAGCCCCAGCATTTT	CASSLQATGNQPQHF
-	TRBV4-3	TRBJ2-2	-	TGCGCCAGCAGCCAAGGACAGTCCACCGGGGAGCTGTTTTTT	CASSQGQSTGELFF
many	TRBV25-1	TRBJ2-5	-	TGTGCCAGCAGCGACCGTCAAGAGACCCAGTACTTC	CASSDRQETQYF
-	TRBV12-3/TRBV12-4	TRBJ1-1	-	TGTGCCAGCAGAAGAAATCAGGATGAAGCTTTCTTT	CASRRNQDEAFF
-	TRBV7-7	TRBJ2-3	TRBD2	TGTGCTAGCAGCTTCGCTAGCGGGGGATCGGATACGCAGTATTTT	CASSFASGGSDTQYF
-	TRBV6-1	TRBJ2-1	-	TGTGCCAGCACCGTGACAGGAAGCCCCTACAATGAGCAGTTCTTC	CASTVTGSPYNEQFF
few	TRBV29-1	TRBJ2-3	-	TGCAGCGTCGATGTACTAGAGGCAGATACGCAGTATTTT	CSVDVLEADTQYF
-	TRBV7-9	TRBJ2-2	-	TGTGCCAGCAGCTTAGTAACCACACTCACCGGGGAGCTGTTTTTT	CASSLVTTLTGELFF
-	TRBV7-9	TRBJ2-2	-	TGTGCCAGCAGCTTAGGCACTACCAACCCACGGTTTTTT	CASSLGTTNPRFF
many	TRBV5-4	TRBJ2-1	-	TGTGCCAGCAGCTCCTCGGGGCCTGCCCCGGACAATGAGCAGTTCTTC	CASSSSGPAPDNEQFF
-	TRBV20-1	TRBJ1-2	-	TGCAGTGCTAGACCATCTGGACAGAGGCATACCTATGGCTACACCTTC	CSARPSGQRHTYGYTF
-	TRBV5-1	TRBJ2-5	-	TGCGCCAGCAGCTTTCGGTCGGGGTCGCCCCAAGAGACCCAGTACTTC	CASSFRSGSPQETQYF
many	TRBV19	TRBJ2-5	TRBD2	TGTGCCAGTAGTATAAGGGCTAGCGGGGGCCAAGAGACCCAGTACTTC	CASSIRASGGQETQYF
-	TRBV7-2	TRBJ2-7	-	TGTGCCAGCAGCTTAGAAGGGCACAGGCCCACTCCCGACGAGCAGTACTTC	CASSLEGHRPTPDEQYF
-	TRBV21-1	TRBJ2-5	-	TGTGCCAGCAGCAAAGTCCGCTTTACGGAGACCCAGTACTTC	CASSKVRFTETQYF
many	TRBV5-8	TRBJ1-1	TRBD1	TGTGCCAGCAGCTTTACAGGGGGATTAGGAGCTTTCTTT	CASSFTGGLGAFF
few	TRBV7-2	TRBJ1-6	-	TGTGCCAGCAGCCCGCGTTTTACAAATTCACCCCTCCACTTT	CASSPRFTNSPLHF
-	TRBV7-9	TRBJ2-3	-	TGTGCCAGCACCCAGCGGCTAGAGTCAGATACGCAGTATTTT	CASTQRLESDTQYF
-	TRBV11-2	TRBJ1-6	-	TGTGCCAGCAGCTTGAGGGGCCCTGGGGCACCCCTCCACTTT	CASSLRGPGAPLHF
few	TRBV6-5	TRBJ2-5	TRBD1	TGTGCCAGCAGTATATCGACAGGGACGCAAGAGACCCAGTACTTC	CASSISTGTQETQYF
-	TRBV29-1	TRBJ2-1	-	TGCAGCGGTACAGGGGCGGGGTACAATGAGCAGTTCTTC	CSGTGAGYNEQFF
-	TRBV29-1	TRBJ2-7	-	TGCAGCGTTGGACAGGTTGGGGCGGTCGAGCAGTACTTC	CSVGQVGAVEQYF
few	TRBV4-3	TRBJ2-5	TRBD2	TGCGCCAGCAGCCAAGGGACTAGCGGGGGGCTCCAAGAGACCCAGTACTTC	CASSQGTSGGLQETQYF
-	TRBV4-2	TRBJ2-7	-	TGTGCCAGCAGCCCCAGCTCCGGGACTGGGAACTACGAGCAGTACTTC	CASSPSSGTGNYEQYF
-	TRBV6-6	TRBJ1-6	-	TGTGCCAGCAATTGGATAAATTATAATTCACCCCTCCACTTT	CASNWINYNSPLHF
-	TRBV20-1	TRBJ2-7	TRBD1	TGCAGTGCCAAAGGACAGGGTTCAGGTTTCTACGAGCAGTACTTC	CSAKGQGSGFYEQYF
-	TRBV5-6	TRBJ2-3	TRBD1	TGTGCCAGCAGCTCGGGACAGGGGGCTAGCACAGATACGCAGTATTTT	CASSSGQGASTDTQYF
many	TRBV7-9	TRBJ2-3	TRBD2	TGTGCCAGCAGCCGGGGACTAGCGGGGGGCCTAAGCACAGATACGCAGTATTTT	CASSRGLAGGLSTDTQYF
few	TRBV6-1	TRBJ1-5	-	TGTGCCAGCAGTGAAGCGTTAACCTCCCGTCAGCCCCAGCATTTT	CASSEALTSRQPQHF
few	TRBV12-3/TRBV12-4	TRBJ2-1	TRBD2	TGTGCCAGCAGTTTCGGAGCGGGGGTCTCCTACAATGAGCAGTTCTTC	CASSFGAGVSYNEQFF
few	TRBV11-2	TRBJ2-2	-	TGTGCCAGCAGCGTGCTGGGGCGGAGCACCGGGGAGCTGTTTTTT	CASSVLGRSTGELFF
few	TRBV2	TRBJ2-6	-	TGTGCCAGCAAGACAGAAAGCTCTGGGGCCAACGTCCTGACTTTC	CASKTESSGANVLTF
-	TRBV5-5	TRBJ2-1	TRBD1	TGTGCCAGCAGCTTGGCGGGGACAGGGGGAACGAGGTTCAATGAGCAGTTCTTC	CASSLAGTGGTRFNEQFF
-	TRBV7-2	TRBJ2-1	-	TGTGCCAGCAGCCCCCTCCATAGCGGCAGCCAGTTCTTC	CASSPLHSGSQFF